Listed below are T cell receptor beta chains from one sample, sequenced in a study of breast tumors, draining lymph nodes, adjacent tissues. In TCRdb, the multiplex PCR reads were re-called with MiXCR into one record per CDR3 protein. The sample lists 150,000 to 250,000 distinct CDR3 sequences, 25% to 40% occurring once. The sequenced sample was axillary lymph node tissue. The receptor source for this set is a female donor with breast cancer. Some clones in this sample may be carry-over from other donors' samples. Each CDR3 is given without its conserved first and last residue.

length	J	V	CDR3
12	TRBJ2-4	TRBV9	ASSVAGTGDIQS
12	TRBJ1-3	TRBV30	ACPTGLGGNTIY
12	TRBJ2-1	TRBV20-1	SGTGKSPYNEQF
19	TRBJ2-7	TRBV5-6	ASSFYICSAVYGASSYEQY
13	TRBJ1-5	TRBV30	AWSPAGTAGQPQH
12	TRBJ2-3	TRBV2	ASSLDRGPDTQY
13	TRBJ2-2	TRBV12-3/TRBV12-4	ASRRGGGSTGELF
14	TRBJ2-1	TRBV6-1	ASSESWGQGPNEQF
12	TRBJ2-7	TRBV6-2/TRBV6-3	ASSPQRGSYEQY
12	TRBJ1-5	TRBV6-5	ASSYDRGSQPQH
13	TRBJ2-3	TRBV9	ASSPLAGARDTQY
14	TRBJ2-2	TRBV19	ASSIWQMPVTGELF
12	TRBJ1-5	TRBV6-2/TRBV6-3	ASRETGEKQPQH
12	TRBJ1-1	TRBV3-1	ASSQQGILTEAF
14	TRBJ2-3	TRBV5-5	ASSLGLAGALNTQY
11	TRBJ2-5	TRBV7-9	ASSLGTSGAQY
10	TRBJ1-6	TRBV20-1	SASQGNSPLH
13	TRBJ1-6	TRBV20-1	SARLQGHRNSPLH
13	TRBJ1-3	TRBV6-2/TRBV6-3	ASSYSGGDKNTIY
13	TRBJ1-5	TRBV4-1	ASSQDRVPRGPQH
15	TRBJ2-3	TRBV5-5	ASSLVGTGISTDTQC
13	TRBJ2-1	TRBV9	ASSVSWGSGNEQF
12	TRBJ2-7	TRBV27	ASSPDIGSYEQY
11	TRBJ2-1	TRBV6-6	ASSSGRGNEQF
13	TRBJ2-7	TRBV11-2	ASSLEDRRSYEQY
12	TRBJ2-1	TRBV6-2/TRBV6-3	ASRVAGSYNEQF
10	TRBJ1-2	TRBV20-1	SARGRGGGYT
12	TRBJ1-2	TRBV5-5	ASSLGAGAYGYT
13	TRBJ2-1	TRBV11-2	ASSMTSGSVNEQF
16	TRBJ2-2	TRBV7-8	ASSLVGLAGGVTGELF
10	TRBJ2-7	TRBV30	ASSKGVYEQY
12	TRBJ2-2	TRBV7-3	ASSFSANTGELF
17	TRBJ2-5	TRBV20-1	SARDPRSAESRDQETQY
11	TRBJ2-3	TRBV20-1	SARYSSTDTQY
13	TRBJ1-4	TRBV4-3	ASSPRDRHNEKLF
11	TRBJ1-3	TRBV6-1	ASTWDRANTIY
11	TRBJ1-3	TRBV5-4	ASSTDRKNSIY
11	TRBJ2-1	TRBV7-3	ASSSDRDTEQF
13	TRBJ2-7	TRBV12-3/TRBV12-4	ASREQGLPSYEQY
15	TRBJ1-1	TRBV7-2	ASSQAAGGARNTEAF
10	TRBJ2-5	TRBV20-1	SAGGAQETQY
15	TRBJ2-5	TRBV15	ATSSGEGGGPQETQY
12	TRBJ2-5	TRBV10-1	ASSESGRAETQY
13	TRBJ2-1	TRBV5-1	AGSLGTGTSNEQF
15	TRBJ2-2	TRBV28	ASSLVLTGMHTGELF
12	TRBJ1-6	TRBV7-9	ASSEASGNSPLH
15	TRBJ2-5	TRBV6-2/TRBV6-3	ASNPGLAGWGGGTQY
12	TRBJ2-7	TRBV2	ASNLAGGSYEQY
10	TRBJ1-2	TRBV28	ASSSRQDGYT
14	TRBJ2-6	TRBV12-3/TRBV12-4	ASSSGRVAGANVLT
13	TRBJ2-2	TRBV20-1	SARRSGGAGGELF
13	TRBJ1-1	TRBV6-2/TRBV6-3	ASSKRQGAVTEAF